A single T cell receptor beta chain is shown here with its context. These data are taken from a study of T cell responses to AZD1222 COVID-19 vaccine. Profiled with immunoSEQ multiplex PCR; TCRdb holds only in-frame clones, not every one. The data hold approximately 150,000 clones, with just over 90% observed a single time. The source material was peripheral blood, sampled 28 days after the second AZD1222 dose. This sequence was found in an adult who received the AZD1222 COVID-19 vaccine.

The CDR3 loop reads CASSLGGGGELFF. The CDR3, as DNA: TGTGCCAGCAGCTTGGGCGGAGGCGGGGAGCTGTTTTTT. This chain joins TRBV11-3 and TRBJ2-2, with TRBD2 as a possible D gene (5 bases). Trimming removed 3 bases from V and 7 bases from J, with 9 bases in between. CDR1 is SGHNT and CDR2 is YENEEA in the germline V gene. The CDR3 extends over 13 amino acids.